A selection of T cell receptor beta chains follows, all from one sample in a study of radiotherapy plus CTLA-4 blockade in lung cancer. Some clones are missing from TCRdb's copy, which holds only in-frame ones; the method was immunoSEQ multiplex PCR. The sample consists of around 85,000 clones, 75% to 90% of them appearing once. The sequencing here drew on peripheral blood, taken from a patient treated with radiotherapy plus ipilimumab. These receptors were taken from a human donor with non-small cell lung cancer who had a partial response to radiotherapy plus ipilimumab. Both conserved end residues are trimmed from each CDR3. D genes are given only for firm matches. Rows give clone size only sometimes, using once, few, many, or a class for an expanded clone.

V	size	D	J	CDR3
TRBV27	.	TRBD2	TRBJ2-2	ASSLLLASNTGELF
TRBV27	few	.	TRBJ2-5	ASSLYPILSQRVPPRETQY
TRBV18	few	.	TRBJ1-1	ASSPLDSGTEAF
TRBV19	.	TRBD1	TRBJ2-5	ASSIGRSRDRQTQY
TRBV7-8	few	.	TRBJ2-2	ASSLRFPGELF
TRBV5-5	.	.	TRBJ2-7	ASSSRPSPDEQY
TRBV28	.	.	TRBJ1-2	ASSLAGVGYT
TRBV18	.	.	TRBJ1-2	ASSPGVSGYT
TRBV9	.	TRBD1	TRBJ1-5	ASSAGQGDQPQH
TRBV19	.	.	TRBJ2-1	ASSMTETYNEQF
TRBV5-6	.	.	TRBJ1-1	ASSNRKLNTEAF
TRBV2	.	.	TRBJ2-2	ASLRRRAGTGELF
TRBV30	.	.	TRBJ1-6	AWTRVGSPLH
TRBV27	.	TRBD2	TRBJ2-7	ASSSSAGDYGQY
TRBV6-4	.	.	TRBJ2-3	ASSESAGPRDTQY
TRBV11-2	.	TRBD2	TRBJ2-3	ASSPRIAGADTQY
TRBV15	.	.	TRBJ1-1	ATSRDKSGVWAEAF
TRBV6-1	once	TRBD1	TRBJ1-6	ASSERAGGSSYNSPLH
TRBV7-9	.	.	TRBJ2-3	ASSSEQTYTDTQY
TRBV6-5	.	.	TRBJ2-1	ASSYSLSSYNEQF
TRBV27	.	.	TRBJ2-5	ASSFRTAQETQY
TRBV7-2	.	TRBD2	TRBJ2-7	ASSFGRESEQY
TRBV5-4	.	TRBD2	TRBJ2-5	ASSPGTSGSEETQY
TRBV9	once	TRBD1	TRBJ2-1	ASGRTGGHNEQF
TRBV5-1	.	TRBD2	TRBJ2-3	ASSRTSGRADTQY
TRBV5-1	.	.	TRBJ2-1	ASSLGQGSYNEQF
TRBV28	.	.	TRBJ2-1	ASSHSYNEQF
TRBV5-1	.	TRBD2	TRBJ2-3	ASMAGGTNTDTQY
TRBV7-2	.	.	TRBJ1-2	ASSSSVYGYT
TRBV11-2	.	TRBD2	TRBJ2-1	ASSLELALNEQF
TRBV29-1	.	TRBD1	TRBJ1-2	SGGQSDGYT
TRBV10-2	.	.	TRBJ2-3	ASSEMVGADTQY
TRBV28	.	TRBD2	TRBJ2-4	ASSTGGTQNIQY
TRBV30	.	TRBD1	TRBJ1-5	AWGQGIKGNQPQH
TRBV5-1	.	.	TRBJ2-3	ASSLGDISTDTQY
TRBV18	.	.	TRBJ1-5	ASSPLQQNQPQH
TRBV19	.	.	TRBJ2-1	ASSSQVRGNEQF
TRBV9	.	TRBD1	TRBJ1-2	ASSEGQGGYYGYT
TRBV28	.	TRBD1	.	ASSSPGQGTYEQY
TRBV7-8	.	.	TRBJ1-2	ASSLTYDGYYGYT
TRBV6-1	.	.	TRBJ1-1	ASREDRGTEAF
TRBV4-2	.	TRBD1	TRBJ1-2	ASSQVGQGHGYT
TRBV6-1	.	.	TRBJ1-2	ASSVMVDGYT
TRBV7-8	.	.	TRBJ2-2	ASRSVILNTGELF
TRBV19	few	.	TRBJ2-5	ASSGGGPYQETQY
TRBV14	.	TRBD2	TRBJ2-2	ASSQEVWAGAPGELF
TRBV27	.	TRBD2	TRBJ2-7	ASSSLAGVYEQY
TRBV6-1	.	.	TRBJ1-1	ASSGPGHQNTEAF